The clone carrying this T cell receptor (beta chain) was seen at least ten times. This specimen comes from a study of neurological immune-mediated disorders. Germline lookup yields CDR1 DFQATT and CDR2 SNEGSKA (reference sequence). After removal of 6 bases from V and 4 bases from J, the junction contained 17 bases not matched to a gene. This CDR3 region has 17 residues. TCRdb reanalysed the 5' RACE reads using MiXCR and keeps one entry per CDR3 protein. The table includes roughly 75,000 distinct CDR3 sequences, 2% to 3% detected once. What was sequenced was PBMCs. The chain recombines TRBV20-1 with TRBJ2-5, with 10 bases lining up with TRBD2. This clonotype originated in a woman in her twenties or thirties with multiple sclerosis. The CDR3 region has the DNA TGCAGTGCCGTACCTCCGCGACTAGCGGGTCACGGAGAGACCCAGTACTTC. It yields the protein CSAVPPRLAGHGETQYF.